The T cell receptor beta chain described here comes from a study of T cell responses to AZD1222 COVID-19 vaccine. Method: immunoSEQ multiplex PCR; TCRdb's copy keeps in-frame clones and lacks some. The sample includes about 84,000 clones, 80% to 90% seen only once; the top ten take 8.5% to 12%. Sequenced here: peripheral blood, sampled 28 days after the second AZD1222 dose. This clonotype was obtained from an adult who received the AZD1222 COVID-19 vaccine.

In DNA form, the CDR3 reads TGTGCCAGCAGCTTGGTCGGGTGGAGGGCGACCGCAGATAATTCACCCCTCCACTTT. Translation gives CASSLVGWRATADNSPLHF. The chain uses TRBV5-6 and TRBJ1-6; unclear D gene. The CDR3 extends over 19 amino acids. The germline gives CDR1 SGHDT, CDR2 YYEEEE. Trimming stripped 0 bases from V and 5 bases from J, with 21 bases between.